This T cell receptor (beta chain) comes out of a study of T cell responses to AZD1222 COVID-19 vaccine. Study-wide results and caveats: Females made up more of the donors, who were largely white British, and clonal diversity may have come out too low. The study sampled repertoires only after the peak T cell response.

Germline-derived CDR1 and CDR2 are SGDLS and YYNGEE. This CDR3 is 16 amino acids long. V gave up 3 bases and J gave up 7 bases; unmatched junction bases: 6. Profiled with immunoSEQ multiplex PCR; TCRdb holds only in-frame clones, not every one. This sample yields 150,000 or so clones, of which 85% to 90% are seen a single time; 1.5% to 2% belongs to the top ten. Concerning this clone: Its antigen is unidentified.

This receptor was taken from an adult in good health. The sample consisted of peripheral blood, taken on day 0 of AZD1222 vaccination. The chain combines TRBV9 with TRBJ2-1; 14 bases align to TRBD2. The CDR3 DNA reads as TGTGCCAGCAGCGCCACCGGGACTAGCGGGAGAAATGAGCAGTTCTTC. It codes for CASSATGTSGRNEQFF.